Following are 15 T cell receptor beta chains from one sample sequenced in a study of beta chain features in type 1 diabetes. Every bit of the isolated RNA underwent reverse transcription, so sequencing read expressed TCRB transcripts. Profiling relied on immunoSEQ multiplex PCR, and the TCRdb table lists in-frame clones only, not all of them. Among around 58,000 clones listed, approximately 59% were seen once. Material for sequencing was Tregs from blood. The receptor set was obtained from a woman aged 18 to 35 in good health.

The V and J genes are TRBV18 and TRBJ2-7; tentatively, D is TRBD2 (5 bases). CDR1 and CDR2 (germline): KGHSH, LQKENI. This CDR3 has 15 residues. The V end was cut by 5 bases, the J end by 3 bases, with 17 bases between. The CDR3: CASSNDDYPRYEQYF. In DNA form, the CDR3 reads TGTGCCAGCTCAAATGATGACTACCCTCGCTACGAGCAGTACTTC.

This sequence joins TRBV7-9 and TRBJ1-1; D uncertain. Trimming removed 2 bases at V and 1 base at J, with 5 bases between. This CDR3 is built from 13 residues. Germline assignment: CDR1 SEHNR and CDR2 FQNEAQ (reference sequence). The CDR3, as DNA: TGTGCCAGCAGCTTAAGAGGGAACACTGAAGCTTTCTTT. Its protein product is CASSLRGNTEAFF.

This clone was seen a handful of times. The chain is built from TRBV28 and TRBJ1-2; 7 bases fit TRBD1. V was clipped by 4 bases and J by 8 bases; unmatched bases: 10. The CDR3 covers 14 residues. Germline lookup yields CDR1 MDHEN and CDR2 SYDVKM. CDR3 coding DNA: TGTGCCAGCAGTTCGGCTGACAGGGTACGAGGCTACACCTTC. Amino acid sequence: CASSSADRVRGYTF.

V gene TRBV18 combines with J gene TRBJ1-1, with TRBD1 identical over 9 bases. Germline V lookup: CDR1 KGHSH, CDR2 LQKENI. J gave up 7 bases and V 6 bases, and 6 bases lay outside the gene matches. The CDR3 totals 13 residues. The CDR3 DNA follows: TGTGCCAGCTCTCCGGGACAGGGTTTTGAAGCTTTCTTT. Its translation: CASSPGQGFEAFF.

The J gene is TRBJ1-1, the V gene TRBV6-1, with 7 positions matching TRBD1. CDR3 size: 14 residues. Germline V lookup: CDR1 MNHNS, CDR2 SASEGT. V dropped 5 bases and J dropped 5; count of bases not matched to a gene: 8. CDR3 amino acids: CASSFNRGGTEAFF. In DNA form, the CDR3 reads TGTGCCAGCAGTTTTAACAGGGGAGGAACTGAAGCTTTCTTT.

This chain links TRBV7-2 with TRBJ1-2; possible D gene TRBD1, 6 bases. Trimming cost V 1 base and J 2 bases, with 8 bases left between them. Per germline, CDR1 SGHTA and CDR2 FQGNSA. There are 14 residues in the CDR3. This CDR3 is CASSLGTANYGYTF. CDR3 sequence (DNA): TGTGCCAGCAGCTTAGGGACAGCAAACTATGGCTACACCTTC.

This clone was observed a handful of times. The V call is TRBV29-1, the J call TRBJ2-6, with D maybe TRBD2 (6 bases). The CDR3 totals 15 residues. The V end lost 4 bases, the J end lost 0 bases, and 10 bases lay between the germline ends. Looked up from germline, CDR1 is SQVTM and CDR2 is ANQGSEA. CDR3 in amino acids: CSVAGGPSGANVLTF. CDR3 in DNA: TGCAGCGTTGCAGGAGGGCCCTCTGGGGCCAACGTCCTGACTTTC.

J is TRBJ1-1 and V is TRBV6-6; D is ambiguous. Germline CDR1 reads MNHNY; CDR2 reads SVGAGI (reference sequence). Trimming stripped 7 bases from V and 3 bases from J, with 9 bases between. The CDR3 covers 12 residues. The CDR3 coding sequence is TGTGCCAGCAATAGACGGGACACTGAAGCTTTCTTT. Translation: CASNRRDTEAFF.

The chain's CDR3 is CASSFGQGGTEAFF. The CDR3, as DNA: TGTGCCAGCAGCTTTGGACAGGGCGGCACTGAAGCTTTCTTT. The chain has TRBV5-4 and TRBJ1-1; 8 bases match TRBD1. The J segment lost 4 bases and the V segment lost 2 bases, leaving 4 bases of the junction unmatched. The CDR3 consists of 14 residues. Germline assignment: CDR1 SGHNT and CDR2 YYREEE (reference sequence).

In DNA, the CDR3 is TGTGCCACGGGACAGGGAAATGGCTACACCTTC. As protein: CATGQGNGYTF. V and J are TRBV28 and TRBJ1-2; 9 nucleotides line up with TRBD1. The germline CDR1 and CDR2 sequences are MDHEN and SYDVKM. V lost 10 bases and J lost 6; bases outside the gene matches: 3. The CDR3 spans 11 residues.

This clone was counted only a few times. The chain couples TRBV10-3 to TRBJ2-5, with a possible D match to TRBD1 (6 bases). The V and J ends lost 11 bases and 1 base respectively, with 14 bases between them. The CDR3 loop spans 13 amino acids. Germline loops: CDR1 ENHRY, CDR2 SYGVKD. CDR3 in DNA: TGTGCCGCAACCCGGGACATCCAAGAGACCCAGTACTTC. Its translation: CAATRDIQETQYF.

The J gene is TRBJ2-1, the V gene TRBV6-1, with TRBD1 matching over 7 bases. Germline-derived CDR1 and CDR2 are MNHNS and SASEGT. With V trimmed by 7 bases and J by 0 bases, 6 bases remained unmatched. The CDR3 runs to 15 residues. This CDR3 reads CASKEDRPSYNEQFF. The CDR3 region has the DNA TGTGCCAGCAAAGAGGACAGGCCCTCCTACAATGAGCAGTTCTTC.

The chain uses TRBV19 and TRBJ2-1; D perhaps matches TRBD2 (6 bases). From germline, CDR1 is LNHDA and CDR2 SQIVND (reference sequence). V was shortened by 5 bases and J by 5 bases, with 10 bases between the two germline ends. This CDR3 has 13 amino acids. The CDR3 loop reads CASSLRLDNEQFF. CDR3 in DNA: TGTGCCAGTAGTCTTCGACTAGACAATGAGCAGTTCTTC.

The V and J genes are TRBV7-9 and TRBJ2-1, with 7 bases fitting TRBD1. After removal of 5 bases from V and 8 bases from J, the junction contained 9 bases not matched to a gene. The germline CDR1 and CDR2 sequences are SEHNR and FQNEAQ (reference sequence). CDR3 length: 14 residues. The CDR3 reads CASSGDSPWYEQFF. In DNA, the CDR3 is TGTGCCAGCAGCGGGGACAGCCCCTGGTATGAGCAGTTCTTC.

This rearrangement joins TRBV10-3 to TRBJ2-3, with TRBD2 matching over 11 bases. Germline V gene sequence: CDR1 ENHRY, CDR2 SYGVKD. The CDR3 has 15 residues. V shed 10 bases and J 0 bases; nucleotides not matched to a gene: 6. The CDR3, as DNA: TGTGCCACCAGACGGACTAGCGGGAGCACAGATACGCAGTATTTT. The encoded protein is CATRRTSGSTDTQYF.